The 31 T cell receptor beta chains given below trace back to one sample, sequenced in a study of T-cell memory formation after mild COVID-19. TCRdb reanalysed the 5' RACE reads using MiXCR and keeps one entry per CDR3 protein. The sample consists of around 300,000 distinct CDR3 sequences, 15% to 20% of them appearing once. Sequences were obtained from PBMCs or a T cell subset sorted from them (not recorded which). These TCRs come from a man between 18 and 29 years old who had mild COVID-19 (a few samples of this study predate the infection). Cell type and time point are not known.

The chain employs TRBV27 and TRBJ2-3; no definite D call. CDR1 and CDR2 (germline): MNHEY, SMNVEV (reference sequence). V was trimmed by 0 bases and J by 2 bases, leaving 9 bases between them. The CDR3 sequence is 15 residues long. The CDR3 bases are TGTGCCAGCAGTTTATCATGGTTATCCACAGATACGCAGTATTTT. It translates to CASSLSWLSTDTQYF.

J is TRBJ1-4 and V is TRBV30; 7 positions match TRBD1. Germline CDR1 reads GTSNPN; CDR2 reads SVGIG (reference sequence). The CDR3 has 13 residues. The J segment lost 10 bases and the V segment lost 0 bases, leaving 5 bases of the junction unmatched. CDR3 residues: CAWSVQGSGKLFF. The CDR3 coding sequence is TGTGCCTGGAGTGTACAGGGGAGCGGAAAACTGTTTTTT.

The V and J genes are TRBV28 and TRBJ1-4, with D possibly matching TRBD1 (6 bases). The CDR3 length is 13 residues. Trimming took 6 bases from V and 10 from J, leaving 15 bases between them. From germline, CDR1 is MDHEN and CDR2 SYDVKM. The CDR3 sequence: CASSLRQVAKLFF. The DNA of the CDR3 is TGTGCCAGCAGCCTTAGACAGGTGGCAAAACTGTTTTTT.

The CDR3 is CASSLGYRDRGSLLADTQYF. The CDR3 DNA follows: TGTGCCAGCAGCTTAGGCTACCGGGACAGGGGTTCACTGTTAGCCGATACGCAGTATTTT. J is TRBJ2-3 and V is TRBV7-2, with TRBD1 matching over 10 bases. Germline CDR1 reads SGHTA; CDR2 reads FQGNSA. The CDR3 runs 20 residues. The ends lost 1 base at V and 6 bases at J; junction bases unmatched: 19.

V usage is TRBV2 and J usage is TRBJ2-5; 16 bases line up with TRBD2. The CDR3 loop spans 17 amino acids. Looked up from germline, CDR1 is SNHLY and CDR2 is FYNNEI. Trimming at V came to 7 bases and at J to 5 bases, leaving 10 bases not matched to a gene. CDR3 sequence reads: CASNTPGLAGGQETQYF. CDR3 DNA sequence: TGTGCCAGCAACACTCCGGGACTAGCGGGGGGGCAGGAGACCCAGTACTTC.

V and J are TRBV7-6 and TRBJ2-1; possible D gene TRBD1, 6 bases. Germline V gene data show CDR1 as SGHVS and CDR2 as FNYEAQ. The CDR3 extends over 13 amino acids. V dropped 3 bases and J dropped 8 bases, with 11 bases sitting between them. The CDR3: CASSFYRVDEQFF. CDR3 bases: TGTGCCAGCAGCTTCTACAGGGTCGATGAGCAGTTCTTC. The complete variable domain, with remaining parts taken from reference TRBV7-6 and TRBJ2-1, reads GAGVSQSPRYKVTKRGQDVALRCDPISGHVSLYWYRQALGQGPEFLTYFNYEAQQDKSGLPNDRFSAERPEGSISTLTIQRTEQRDSAMYRCASSFYRVDEQFFGPGTRLTVL.

This clonotype was detected a few times. The V and J genes are TRBV5-1 and TRBJ2-7, with 9 bases matching TRBD1. The length of the CDR3 is 14 residues. Losses at the gene ends were 4 bases for V and 5 bases for J; bases not matched to a gene: 7. CDR1 is SGHRS and CDR2 is YFSETQ in the germline V gene. CDR3 bases: TGCGCCAGCAGCGAGAGGACAGGGGTAAACGAGCAGTACTTC. Its translation: CASSERTGVNEQYF.

The rearrangement links TRBV2 to TRBJ2-4; maybe TRBD1 (5 bases). The germline gives CDR1 SNHLY, CDR2 FYNNEI. Trimming removed 10 bases from V and 0 bases from J, with 16 bases in between. The CDR3 runs 15 residues. CDR3: CATQRGILAKNIQYF. Written as DNA, the CDR3 is TGTGCCACTCAAAGGGGAATCCTAGCCAAAAACATTCAGTACTTC.

This rearrangement joins TRBV11-2 to TRBJ2-5; TRBD1 is a possible D gene (6 bases). V was clipped by 5 bases and J by 4 bases, with 17 bases between them. Germline CDR1 reads SGHAT; CDR2 reads FQNNGV. This CDR3 has 15 residues. This chain's CDR3 is CASSPRQASRETQYF. The CDR3 DNA sequence: TGTGCCAGCAGCCCTCGACAGGCCTCTCGAGAGACCCAGTACTTC.

This clonotype was recorded a few times. This chain links TRBV24-1 with TRBJ2-7; D unresolved. Germline CDR1 KGHDR, CDR2 SFDVKD. The CDR3 totals 11 residues. Between the trimmed V and J ends, which lost 7 bases and 4 bases, there was a span of 7 bases. The CDR3 here is CATRLGYEQYV. The CDR3 DNA sequence: TGTGCCACCAGGTTGGGTTACGAGCAGTACGTC.

The rearrangement links TRBV4-1 to TRBJ1-1; the D gene is possibly TRBD1 (5 bases). Germline V gene sequence: CDR1 MGHRA, CDR2 YSYEKL. The length of the CDR3 is 11 residues. V was shortened by 9 bases and J by 4 bases, with 9 bases between the two germline ends. CDR3 loop: CASWQGTEAFF. CDR3 nucleotide sequence: TGCGCCAGTTGGCAGGGCACTGAAGCTTTCTTT.

The V and J genes are TRBV4-2 and TRBJ2-2; 15 bases line up with TRBD2. CDR1 and CDR2 from the germline V gene are LGHNA and YNFKEQ. Germline trimming cut 4 bases from V and 7 bases from J; bases unmatched to any gene: 1. CDR3 length equals 15 residues. CDR3 coding DNA: TGTGCCAGCAGCCGGACTAGCGGGGGGGGCGGGGAGCTGTTTTTT. Translation gives CASSRTSGGGGELFF.

This rearrangement joins TRBV2 to TRBJ2-4; D possibly corresponds to TRBD2 (6 bases). Germline CDR1 SNHLY, CDR2 FYNNEI. Trimming shortened V by 5 bases and J by 8 bases, and 16 bases separated the two germline ends. The CDR3 extends over 14 amino acids. The chain's CDR3 is CASSFSGLRDIQYF. For the CDR3, the DNA is TGTGCCAGCAGTTTCTCGGGACTTCGGGACATTCAGTACTTC.

This clonotype was seen a few times. The chain employs TRBV12-3 or TRBV12-4 and TRBJ1-1; perhaps TRBD1 as D (5 bases). The CDR3 has 11 residues. V shed 4 bases and J shed 6 bases, with 6 bases lying between them. This CDR3 is CASSSTAEAFF. CDR3 DNA: TGTGCCAGCAGTTCGACAGCTGAAGCTTTCTTT.

This chain connects TRBV4-3 to TRBJ1-4, with D unresolved. The CDR3 is made up of 16 amino acids. V was shortened by 2 bases and J by 5 bases, with 15 bases between the two germline ends. Germline CDR1 reads LGHNA; CDR2 reads YSLEER. CDR3 bases: TGCGCCAGCAGCCAAACCCCCCCCAGGCCCAATGAAAAACTGTTTTTT. It translates to CASSQTPPRPNEKLFF.

The chain recombines TRBV7-9 with TRBJ1-1, with a possible D match to TRBD1 (5 bases). CDR1 is SEHNR and CDR2 is FQNEAQ in the germline V gene (reference sequence). The CDR3 covers 15 residues. V shed 5 bases and J shed 4 bases, with 17 bases lying between them. The CDR3 here is CASSRLGGGSTEAFF. The CDR3 coding sequence is TGTGCCAGCAGCCGCCTGGGGGGGGGGAGCACTGAAGCTTTCTTT. Supplemented by reference TRBV7-9 and TRBJ1-1, the full variable domain reads DTGVSQNPRHKITKRGQNVTFRCDPISEHNRLYWYRQTLGQGPEFLTYFQNEAQLEKSRLLSDRFSAERPKGSFSTLEIQRTEQGDSAMYLCASSRLGGGSTEAFFGQGTRLTVV.

This clonotype has only a few counts. The chain links TRBV14 to TRBJ2-2, with TRBD2 matching over 7 bases. This CDR3 has 17 residues. Looked up from germline, CDR1 is SGHDN and CDR2 is FVKESK. V trimming: 1 base; J trimming: 3 bases; junction bases outside the gene matches: 8. CDR3 nucleotides: TGTGCCAGCAGCCAAGGAGCGCTTGCGGGGGACACCGGGGAGCTGTTTTTT. Its protein is CASSQGALAGDTGELFF. Together with reference TRBV14 and TRBJ2-2, the CDR3 gives the full variable domain: EAGVTQFPSHSVIEKGQTVTLRCDPISGHDNLYWYRRVMGKEIKFLLHFVKESKQDESGMPNNRFLAERTGGTYSTLKVQPAELEDSGVYFCASSQGALAGDTGELFFGEGSRLTVL.

V gene TRBV6-1 combines with J gene TRBJ2-2; D gene ambiguous. The germline CDR1 and CDR2 sequences are MNHNS and SASEGT. This CDR3 spans 13 amino acids. Trimming stripped 6 bases from V and 6 bases from J, with 11 bases between. CDR3 nucleotides: TGTGCCAGCAGCTTACTCAGAGCCGGGGAGCTGTTTTTT. Its protein product is CASSLLRAGELFF.

This chain uses TRBV20-1 with TRBJ1-6, with 7 bases fitting TRBD1. There are 14 residues in the CDR3. Unmatched junction bases numbered 5, after V lost 6 bases and J lost 3 bases. Germline CDR1 reads DFQATT; CDR2 reads SNEGSKA (reference sequence). The CDR3 coding sequence is TGCAGTGCGTGGGGACAGCTCTATAATTCACCCCTCCACTTT. Translated, it gives CSAWGQLYNSPLHF.

The chain carries TRBV19 and TRBJ1-1; possibly TRBD1 for D (5 bases). The CDR3 runs 17 residues. Germline CDR1 reads LNHDA; CDR2 reads SQIVND (reference sequence). V was shortened by 3 bases and J by 5 bases, with 22 bases between the two germline ends. CDR3 sequence (DNA): TGTGCCAGTAGTATCGGGCCCCGGGGGGGGTTGAGGACTGAAGCTTTCTTT. This codes for CASSIGPRGGLRTEAFF.

The V gene is TRBV12-3 or TRBV12-4, the J gene TRBJ1-5; 7 bases line up with TRBD1. J was trimmed by 2 bases and V by 7 bases; bases with no gene match: 2. This CDR3 has 13 residues. The CDR3 nucleotides are TGTGCCAGCACCGGACAGGGCAATCAGCCCCAGCATTTT. Translated: CASTGQGNQPQHF.

The chain links TRBV4-3 to TRBJ2-7; 8 bases fit TRBD2. V was pared by 1 base and J by 6 bases, with 11 bases of the junction left unmatched. This CDR3 contains 16 residues. Germline CDR1 reads LGHNA; CDR2 reads YSLEER. This CDR3 is CASSQVYVAGGGEQYF. In DNA, the CDR3 is TGCGCCAGCAGCCAAGTTTATGTCGCGGGGGGCGGCGAGCAGTACTTC.

V gene TRBV29-1 combines with J gene TRBJ2-7; 10 bases are a match to TRBD1. The J segment lost 5 bases and the V segment lost 7 bases, leaving 8 bases of the junction unmatched. This CDR3 is built from 13 residues. CDR1 SQVTM and CDR2 ANQGSEA come from the germline V gene. The CDR3 here is CSAVGTGADEQYF. CDR3 DNA: TGCAGCGCCGTGGGGACAGGGGCCGACGAGCAGTACTTC.

J is TRBJ1-1 and V is TRBV12-3 or TRBV12-4; no clear D. V was cut by 8 bases and J by 1 base, with 8 bases left in between. The CDR3 runs to 12 residues. Here the CDR3 DNA reads TGTGCCAGCCGAGGGTGGAACACTGAAGCTTTCTTT. The encoded protein is CASRGWNTEAFF.

The chain recombines TRBV7-8 with TRBJ1-4; perhaps TRBD1 as D (5 bases). Germline-derived CDR1 and CDR2 are SGHVS and FQNEAQ. Between the trimmed V and J ends, which lost 5 bases and 8 bases, there was a span of 18 bases. The CDR3 extends over 15 amino acids. This CDR3 is CASSPRTPRGEKLFF. CDR3 sequence (DNA): TGTGCCAGCAGCCCCAGGACACCCCGGGGAGAAAAACTGTTTTTT.

This clonotype was detected a few times. The rearrangement joins TRBV10-3 to TRBJ2-3; 13 bases align to TRBD2. The CDR3 extends over 16 amino acids. Looked up from germline, CDR1 is ENHRY and CDR2 is SYGVKD. The ends lost 5 bases at V and 4 bases at J; junction bases unmatched: 6. The CDR3 is CAISSTSGGGADTQYF. The DNA for the CDR3 is TGTGCCATCAGTTCCACTAGCGGGGGGGGCGCAGATACGCAGTATTTT.

This chain links TRBV7-9 with TRBJ2-3; 7 nucleotides agree with TRBD2. V was clipped by 2 bases and J by 3 bases; unmatched bases: 5. From germline, CDR1 is SEHNR and CDR2 FQNEAQ (reference sequence). The CDR3 consists of 15 residues. CDR3 protein: CASSLSSGWTDTQYF. DNA of the CDR3: TGTGCCAGCAGCTTAAGTAGCGGGTGGACAGATACGCAGTATTTT.

The J gene is TRBJ2-3, the V gene TRBV20-1; 7 bases fit TRBD1. Germline V lookup: CDR1 DFQATT, CDR2 SNEGSKA (reference sequence). The CDR3 is 14 amino acids. After removal of 3 bases from V and 4 bases from J, the junction contained 7 bases not matched to a gene. CDR3 bases: TGCAGTGCTAGTTGGGACAGACTTTCAGATACGCAGTATTTT. Its protein is CSASWDRLSDTQYF.

This clonotype was found a few times. The chain is built from TRBV5-1 and TRBJ1-4; 9 nucleotides agree with TRBD1. Germline-derived CDR1 and CDR2 are SGHRS and YFSETQ. This CDR3 has 15 amino acids. V shed 0 bases and J 7 bases; nucleotides not matched to a gene: 4. The CDR3 nucleotides read TGCGCCAGCAGCTTGGCCTCGACAGGGGGTGAAAAACTGTTTTTT. Protein: CASSLASTGGEKLFF.

This clonotype has only a few counts. The CDR3 sequence is CASSKGTGGLFYEQYF. DNA of the CDR3: TGTGCCAGCAGCAAAGGGACAGGGGGATTGTTCTACGAGCAGTACTTC. The gene calls are TRBV7-2 and TRBJ2-7, with TRBD1 identical over 11 bases. Germline V CDR1 and CDR2: SGHTA, FQGNSA. The J segment lost 3 bases and the V segment lost 5 bases, leaving 9 bases of the junction unmatched. The CDR3 sequence is 16 residues long.

The rearrangement joins TRBV7-2 to TRBJ2-7; tentatively, D is TRBD1 (6 bases). The CDR3 is 15 amino acids. The V and J ends lost 2 bases and 5 bases respectively, with 16 bases between them. Germline V gene sequence: CDR1 SGHTA, CDR2 FQGNSA. In DNA, the CDR3 is TGTGCCAGCAGCTTAAGGGGACATGGGAGCCACGAGCAGTACGTC. This codes for CASSLRGHGSHEQYV.